These T cell receptor beta chains were read from a single sample in a study of T cell responses to AZD1222 COVID-19 vaccine. The table came from immunoSEQ multiplex PCR; TCRdb's copy has only in-frame clones and leaves some out. Among about 180,000 clones listed, about 91% were seen once. The sample in question was peripheral blood, obtained 28 days after the second AZD1222 dose. These receptors all stem from an adult who received the AZD1222 COVID-19 vaccine. Each CDR3 is given with its conserved first and last residue. The D gene is left open where the match is weak. Size is stated for part of the rows, as once, few or many counts, or as a class when the clone is expanded.

CDR3aa	CDR3nt	d_gene	v_gene	abundance	j_gene
CASSRRSQETQYF	TGTGCCAGCAGCCGAAGGTCCCAAGAGACCCAGTACTTC	NA	TRBV5-4	NA	TRBJ2-5
CASSHTSGGAGDTQYF	TGTGCCAGCAGCCATACTAGCGGGGGGGCAGGAGATACGCAGTATTTT	TRBD2	TRBV3-1/TRBV3-2	NA	TRBJ2-3
CASSRWAGNTEAFF	TGTGCCAGCAGCCGGTGGGCCGGGAACACTGAAGCTTTCTTT	NA	TRBV7-3	NA	TRBJ1-1
CASSRDSGPYEQYF	TGTGCCAGCAGCCGGGACTCGGGCCCCTACGAGCAGTACTTC	NA	TRBV6-5	NA	TRBJ2-7
CASRYGQGLSGEKLFF	TGTGCCAGCAGGTACGGACAGGGCCTGTCGGGCGAAAAACTGTTTTTT	TRBD1	TRBV6-6	NA	TRBJ1-4
CASSSIGQGGYEQYF	TGTGCCAGCAGTTCAATAGGACAGGGCGGATACGAGCAGTACTTC	TRBD1	TRBV28	NA	TRBJ2-7
CASSKGQGLYEQYF	TGTGCCAGCAGCAAGGGACAGGGACTCTACGAGCAGTACTTC	TRBD1	TRBV7-9	NA	TRBJ2-7
CASSLGVAGAYNEQFF	TGTGCCAGCAGCCTCGGGGTAGCGGGGGCGTACAATGAGCAGTTCTTC	TRBD2	TRBV3-1/TRBV3-2	NA	TRBJ2-1
CASREHGGSYNSPLHF	TGCGCCAGCAGGGAACACGGAGGCTCCTATAATTCACCCCTCCACTTT	NA	TRBV10-2	once	TRBJ1-6
CASVGVGGLNYGYTF	TGTGCCAGCGTGGGGGTCGGGGGATTAAACTATGGCTACACCTTC	NA	TRBV6-6	NA	TRBJ1-2
CASQGIRTASTDTQYF	TGTGCCAGCCAGGGGATTCGGACGGCTAGCACAGATACGCAGTATTTT	NA	TRBV2	NA	TRBJ2-3
CASSFRDYYTDTQYF	TGCGCCAGCAGCTTCCGGGACTACTACACAGATACGCAGTATTTT	TRBD2	TRBV5-1	NA	TRBJ2-3
CAIRGTAGAYNEQFF	TGTGCCATCAGGGGGACCGCCGGCGCCTACAATGAGCAGTTCTTC	NA	TRBV10-3	NA	TRBJ2-1
CASSEGGFGAGELFF	TGTGCCAGCAGCGAAGGAGGGTTTGGCGCCGGGGAGCTGTTTTTT	NA	TRBV6-1	NA	TRBJ2-2
CASSLVGLAGAITDTQYF	TGTGCCAGCAGCTTAGTGGGACTAGCGGGGGCCATCACAGATACGCAGTATTTT	TRBD2	TRBV7-6	once	TRBJ2-3
CASSFGLDTEAFF	TGTGCCAGCAGCTTCGGGTTGGACACTGAAGCTTTCTTT	NA	TRBV7-3	NA	TRBJ1-1
CASSLAGATEAFF	TGTGCCAGCAGTCTGGCAGGGGCCACTGAAGCTTTCTTT	NA	TRBV7-2	once	TRBJ1-1
CASSWGTGQNTEAFF	TGTGCCAGCAGCTGGGGGACAGGACAGAACACTGAAGCTTTCTTT	TRBD1	TRBV9	NA	TRBJ1-1
CASSSQQGLGLLEQYF	TGCGCCAGCAGCTCACAACAGGGGTTAGGTCTCCTCGAGCAGTACTTC	TRBD1	TRBV5-1	NA	TRBJ2-7
CASSYGLSYGYTF	TGCGCCAGCAGCTATGGGTTATCCTATGGCTACACCTTC	NA	TRBV5-1	NA	TRBJ1-2
CASSVAGTGAYEQYF	TGTGCCAGTAGTGTCGCCGGGACAGGGGCCTACGAGCAGTACTTC	TRBD1	TRBV19	NA	TRBJ2-7
CASSPTGTGDYEQYF	TGTGCCAGCAGCCCAACCGGGACAGGGGACTACGAGCAGTACTTC	TRBD1	TRBV11-2	NA	TRBJ2-7
CASSQEPGELFF	TGTGCCAGCAGCCAAGAACCCGGGGAGCTGTTTTTT	NA	TRBV3-1/TRBV3-2	NA	TRBJ2-2
CAWTKRGYNSPLHF	TGTGCCTGGACGAAAAGGGGTTATAATTCACCCCTCCACTTT	NA	TRBV30	NA	TRBJ1-6
CASSYSGGALIYGYTF	TGTGCCAGCAGCTACTCCGGGGGGGCGCTGATCTATGGCTACACCTTC	NA	TRBV7-2	NA	TRBJ1-2
CASSIVRDTEAFF	TGTGCCAGTAGTATAGTCAGGGACACTGAAGCTTTCTTT	NA	TRBV19	NA	TRBJ1-1
CASSQGEETQYF	TGTGCCAGCAGCCAAGGGGAAGAGACCCAGTACTTC	NA	TRBV4-2	NA	TRBJ2-5
CASSAHPGASDTEAFF	TGTGCCAGCAGTGCCCACCCTGGGGCTTCGGACACTGAAGCTTTCTTT	NA	TRBV27	NA	TRBJ1-1
CASSYSTGTEAFF	TGTGCCAGCAGTTACTCGACAGGCACTGAAGCTTTCTTT	NA	TRBV6-5	NA	TRBJ1-1
CASSPQIPDTQYF	TGTGCCAGCAGCCCTCAGATACCAGATACGCAGTATTTT	NA	TRBV7-2	NA	TRBJ2-3
CASSIEQGDLQNNSPLHF	TGTGCCAGCAGTATAGAACAGGGAGATCTTCAGAATAATTCACCCCTCCACTTT	NA	TRBV5-6	NA	TRBJ1-6
CASSPRGVGEKLFF	TGTGCCAGCAGCCCCCGGGGGGTAGGTGAAAAACTGTTTTTT	NA	TRBV9	NA	TRBJ1-4
CASSEVYEQFF	TGTGCCAGCAGTGAAGTATATGAGCAGTTCTTC	NA	TRBV2	NA	TRBJ2-1
CASSLGSGVYNEQFF	TGCGCCAGCAGCTTGGGCAGCGGGGTGTACAATGAGCAGTTCTTC	TRBD2	TRBV5-1	NA	TRBJ2-1
CASSLGSGGTDTQYF	TGTGCCAGCAGCTTGGGTAGCGGGGGGACAGATACGCAGTATTTT	TRBD2	TRBV5-5	once	TRBJ2-3
CASRDRGEQYF	TGTGCCAGTAGGGACCGAGGCGAGCAGTACTTC	NA	TRBV19	NA	TRBJ2-7
CASSVAPYHRGQETQYF	TGTGCCAGCAGCGTAGCTCCGTACCATCGAGGGCAAGAGACCCAGTACTTC	NA	TRBV9	NA	TRBJ2-5
CASSQEGAGAYYEQYF	TGTGCCAGCAGCCAAGAAGGAGCGGGGGCCTACTACGAGCAGTACTTC	TRBD2	TRBV3-1/TRBV3-2	NA	TRBJ2-7
CAISDDGSNQPQHF	TGTGCCATCAGTGACGACGGTAGCAATCAGCCCCAGCATTTT	NA	TRBV10-3	once	TRBJ1-5
CASTPSGAPGTGELFF	TGTGCCAGCACCCCCTCGGGGGCTCCGGGCACCGGGGAGCTGTTTTTT	NA	TRBV3-1/TRBV3-2	NA	TRBJ2-2
CASSHWDGGPYNEQFF	TGTGCCAGCAGCCACTGGGACGGCGGGCCCTACAATGAGCAGTTCTTC	NA	TRBV14	NA	TRBJ2-1
CASSAHRGHTNEKLFF	TGCGCCAGCAGCGCCCACAGGGGGCACACTAATGAAAAACTGTTTTTT	TRBD1	TRBV5-1	NA	TRBJ1-4
CASSLLPTGRNEQFF	TGTGCCAGCAGCTTGCTTCCGACAGGCCGAAATGAGCAGTTCTTC	NA	TRBV5-6	NA	TRBJ2-1
CASSLISFAEAFF	TGTGCCAGCAGTTTAATCAGTTTCGCTGAAGCTTTCTTT	NA	TRBV12-3/TRBV12-4	NA	TRBJ1-1
CASSYGGRTSINEQFF	TGTGCCAGCAGTTACGGAGGTAGGACCTCTATCAATGAGCAGTTCTTC	NA	TRBV6-5	NA	TRBJ2-1
CASSSSKSVVSEQYF	TGTGCCAGCAGTTCCTCCAAGTCAGTGGTTTCCGAGCAGTACTTC	NA	TRBV6-5	NA	TRBJ2-7
CASGLVRSGGSQPQHF	TGTGCTAGTGGTTTGGTACGGTCAGGGGGCAGTCAGCCCCAGCATTTT	TRBD1	TRBV12-5	NA	TRBJ1-5
CASSHRQATNEKLFF	TGCGCCAGCAGCCATCGACAGGCAACTAATGAAAAACTGTTTTTT	NA	TRBV4-1	NA	TRBJ1-4
CASSLEGGYNEQFF	TGTGCCAGCAGCTTAGAGGGGGGGTACAATGAGCAGTTCTTC	TRBD2	TRBV11-3	once	TRBJ2-1
CASSQGQKDYNEQFF	TGTGCCAGCAGCCAGGGACAGAAGGATTACAATGAGCAGTTCTTC	TRBD1	TRBV7-9	NA	TRBJ2-1
CASSRGFGNTIYF	TGTGCCAGCAGCCGCGGATTTGGAAACACCATATATTTT	NA	TRBV11-2	NA	TRBJ1-3
CASTSQGNQPQHF	TGTGCCAGTACCTCCCAGGGTAATCAGCCCCAGCATTTT	NA	TRBV19	NA	TRBJ1-5
CASSSTGAPYGYTF	TGTGCCAGCAGTAGCACAGGGGCCCCCTATGGCTACACCTTC	TRBD1	TRBV6-6	NA	TRBJ1-2
CASSLLGGSGNTIYF	TGTGCCAGCAGCCTACTGGGAGGCTCTGGAAACACCATATATTTT	NA	TRBV11-2	once	TRBJ1-3